This T cell receptor beta chain was documented in a study of metastatic and nonmetastatic thyroid tumors. As for the study in general: Blood and tumor or nodule tissue repertoires from malignant and benign thyroid patients were compared.

Worth noting for this clone: Its antigen is not known.

No patient received treatment before thyroid surgery. The study, taken as a whole, reports: Malignant thyroid tumors reportedly had TCR beta diversity that was significantly higher than in benign nodules, in blood and tumor.

The CDR3 sequence is 17 residues long. CDR1 is KGHSH and CDR2 is LQKENI in the germline V gene. The V segment lost 0 bases and the J segment 2 bases; nucleotides outside the gene matches: 9. In the authors' methods: Variation in CDR3 across clinicopathological groups served as the basis for constructing a distant-metastasis classifier in papillary thyroid cancer. Through MiXCR, TCRdb re-clonotyped the PCR reads. TCRdb's processing, not the authors', yielded these V and J calls. The sample yields about 13,000 clones, around 25% seen once. V gene TRBV18 combines with J gene TRBJ1-2; 7 bases line up with TRBD1. The receptor was isolated from a female donor with papillary thyroid cancer or a benign thyroid nodule (not recorded which). Some clones in this sample may be carry-over from other donors' samples. Sequencing used adjacent normal tissue. The DNA for the CDR3 is TGTGCCAGCTCACCACCAAACCGACAGGGAAGAAACTATGGCTACACCTTC. It yields the protein CASSPPNRQGRNYGYTF.